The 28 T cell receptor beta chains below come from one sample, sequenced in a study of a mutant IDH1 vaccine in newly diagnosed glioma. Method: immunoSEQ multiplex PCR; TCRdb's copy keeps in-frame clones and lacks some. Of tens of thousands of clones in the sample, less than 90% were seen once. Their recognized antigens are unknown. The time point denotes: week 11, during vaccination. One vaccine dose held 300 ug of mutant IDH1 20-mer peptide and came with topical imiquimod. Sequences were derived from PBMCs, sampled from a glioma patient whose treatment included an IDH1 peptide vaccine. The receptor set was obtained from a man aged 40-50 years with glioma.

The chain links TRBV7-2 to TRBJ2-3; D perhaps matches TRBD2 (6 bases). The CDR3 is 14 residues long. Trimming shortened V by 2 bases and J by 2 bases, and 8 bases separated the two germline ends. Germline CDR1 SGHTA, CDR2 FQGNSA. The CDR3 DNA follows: TGTGCCAGCAGCTTACGGGGGACCACAGATACGCAGTATTTT. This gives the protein CASSLRGTTDTQYF.

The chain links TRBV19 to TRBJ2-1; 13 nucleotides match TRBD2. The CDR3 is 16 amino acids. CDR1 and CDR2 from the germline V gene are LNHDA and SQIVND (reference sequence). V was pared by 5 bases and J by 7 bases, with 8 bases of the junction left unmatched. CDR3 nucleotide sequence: TGTGCCAGTAGTCCCCGGACTAGCGGGAGTGCGAATGAGCAGTTCTTC. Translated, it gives CASSPRTSGSANEQFF.

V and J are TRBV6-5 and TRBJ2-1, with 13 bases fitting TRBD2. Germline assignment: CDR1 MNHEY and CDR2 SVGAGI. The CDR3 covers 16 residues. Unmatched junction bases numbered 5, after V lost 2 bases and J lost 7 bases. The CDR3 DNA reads TGTGCCAGCAGTTACACTAGCGGGAGGGCCCGGAATGAGCAGTTCTTC. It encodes CASSYTSGRARNEQFF.

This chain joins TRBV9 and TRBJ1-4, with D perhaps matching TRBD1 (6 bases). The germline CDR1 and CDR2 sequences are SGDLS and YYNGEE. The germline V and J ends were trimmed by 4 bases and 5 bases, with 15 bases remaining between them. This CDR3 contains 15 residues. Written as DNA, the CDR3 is TGTGCCAGCAGCACCAGAGGGGGTTTCAATGAAAAACTGTTTTTT. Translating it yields CASSTRGGFNEKLFF.

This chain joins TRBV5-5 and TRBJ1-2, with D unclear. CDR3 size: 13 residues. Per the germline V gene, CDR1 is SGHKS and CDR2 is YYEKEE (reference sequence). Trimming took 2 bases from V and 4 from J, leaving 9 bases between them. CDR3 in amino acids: CASSFRQSYGYTF. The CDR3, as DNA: TGTGCCAGCAGCTTTCGGCAGTCCTATGGCTACACCTTC.

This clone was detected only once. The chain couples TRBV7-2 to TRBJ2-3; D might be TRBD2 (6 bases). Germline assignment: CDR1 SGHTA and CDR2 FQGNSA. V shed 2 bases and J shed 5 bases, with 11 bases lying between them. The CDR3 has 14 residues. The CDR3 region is CASSLNVGGDTQYF. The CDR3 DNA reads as TGTGCCAGCAGCTTAAACGTGGGGGGAGATACGCAGTATTTT.

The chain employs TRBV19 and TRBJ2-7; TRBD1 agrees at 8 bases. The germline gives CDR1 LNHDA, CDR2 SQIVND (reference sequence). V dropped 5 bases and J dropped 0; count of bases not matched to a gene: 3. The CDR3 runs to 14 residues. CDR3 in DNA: TGTGCCAGTAGTGACAGGGGTAGCTCCTACGAGCAGTACTTC. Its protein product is CASSDRGSSYEQYF.

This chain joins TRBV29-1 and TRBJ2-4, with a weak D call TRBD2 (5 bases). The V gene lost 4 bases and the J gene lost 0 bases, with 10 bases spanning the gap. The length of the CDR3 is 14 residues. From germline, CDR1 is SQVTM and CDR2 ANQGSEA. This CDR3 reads CSVGEQIAKNIQYF. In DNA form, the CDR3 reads TGCAGCGTTGGGGAGCAGATAGCCAAAAACATTCAGTACTTC.

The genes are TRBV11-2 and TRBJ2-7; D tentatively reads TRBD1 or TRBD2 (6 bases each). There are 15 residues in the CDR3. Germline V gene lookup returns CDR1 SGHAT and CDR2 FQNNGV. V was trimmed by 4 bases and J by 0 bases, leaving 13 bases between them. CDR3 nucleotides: TGTGCCAGCAGCTCCCCGGGGGCGGACTCCTACGAGCAGTACTTC. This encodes CASSSPGADSYEQYF. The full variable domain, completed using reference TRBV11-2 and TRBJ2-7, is EAGVAQSPRYKIIEKRQSVAFWCNPISGHATLYWYQQILGQGPKLLIQFQNNGVVDDSQLPKDRFSAERLKGVDSTLKIQPAKLEDSAVYLCASSSPGADSYEQYFGPGTRLTVT.

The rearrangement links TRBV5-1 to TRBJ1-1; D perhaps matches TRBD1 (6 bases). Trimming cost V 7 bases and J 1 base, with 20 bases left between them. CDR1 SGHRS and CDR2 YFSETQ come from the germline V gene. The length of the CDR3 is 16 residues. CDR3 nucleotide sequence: TGCGCCAGCGTCTCGGGGGGCGCCTCCCCGAACACTGAAGCTTTCTTT. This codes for CASVSGGASPNTEAFF.

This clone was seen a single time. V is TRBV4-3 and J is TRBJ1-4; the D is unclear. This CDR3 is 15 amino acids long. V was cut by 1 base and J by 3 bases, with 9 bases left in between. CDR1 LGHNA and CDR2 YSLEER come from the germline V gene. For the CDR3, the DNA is TGCGCCAGCAGCCAAGTCGGTGGGTCTAATGAAAAACTGTTTTTT. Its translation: CASSQVGGSNEKLFF.

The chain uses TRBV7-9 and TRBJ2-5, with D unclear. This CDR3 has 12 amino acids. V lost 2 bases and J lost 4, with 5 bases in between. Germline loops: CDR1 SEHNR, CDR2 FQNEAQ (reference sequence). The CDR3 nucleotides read TGTGCCAGCAGCTTACTCGTAGAGACCCAGTACTTC. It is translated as CASSLLVETQYF.

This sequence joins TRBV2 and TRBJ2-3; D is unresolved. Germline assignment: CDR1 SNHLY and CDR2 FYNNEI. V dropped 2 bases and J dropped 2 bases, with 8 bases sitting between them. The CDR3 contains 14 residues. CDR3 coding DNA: TGTGCCAGCAGTGAACCTCAGATCACAGATACGCAGTATTTT. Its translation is CASSEPQITDTQYF.

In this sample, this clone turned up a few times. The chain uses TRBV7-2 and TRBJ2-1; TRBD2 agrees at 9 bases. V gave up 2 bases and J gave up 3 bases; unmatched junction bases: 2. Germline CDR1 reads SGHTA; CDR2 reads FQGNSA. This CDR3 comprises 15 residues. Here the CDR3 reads CASSLSSGNYNEQFF. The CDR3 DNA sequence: TGTGCCAGCAGCTTATCTAGCGGGAACTACAATGAGCAGTTCTTC.

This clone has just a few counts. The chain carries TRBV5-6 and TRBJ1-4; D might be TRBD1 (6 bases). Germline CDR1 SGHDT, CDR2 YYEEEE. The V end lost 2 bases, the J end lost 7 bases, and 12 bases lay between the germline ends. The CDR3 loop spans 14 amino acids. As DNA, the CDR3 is TGTGCCAGCAGCTTACAGGGTTCGGCTGAAAAACTGTTTTTT. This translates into CASSLQGSAEKLFF.

As DNA, the CDR3 is TGTGCCAGCAGTGAAGGGGGACCCCTGGAGACCCAGTACTTC. Translating gives CASSEGGPLETQYF. The V gene is TRBV6-1, the J gene TRBJ2-5; D may correspond to TRBD1 or TRBD2 (5 bases each). From germline, CDR1 is MNHNS and CDR2 SASEGT. The CDR3 is 14 amino acids. With 1 base removed from V and 5 bases from J, the gap between germline ends came to 11 bases.

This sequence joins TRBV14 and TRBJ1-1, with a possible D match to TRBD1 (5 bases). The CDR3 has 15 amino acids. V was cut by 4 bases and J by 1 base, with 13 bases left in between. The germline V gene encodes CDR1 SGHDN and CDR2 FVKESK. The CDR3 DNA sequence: TGTGCCAGCAGCCCCGGGGCGGGTTGGAACACTGAAGCTTTCTTT. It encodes CASSPGAGWNTEAFF.

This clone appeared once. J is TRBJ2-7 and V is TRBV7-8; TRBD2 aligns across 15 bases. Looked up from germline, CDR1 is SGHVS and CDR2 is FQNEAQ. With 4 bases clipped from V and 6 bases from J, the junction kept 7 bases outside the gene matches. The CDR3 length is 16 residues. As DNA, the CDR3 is TGTGCCAGCAGCTCCTCGGGACTAGCGGGAGGCCGCGAGCAGTACTTC. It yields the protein CASSSSGLAGGREQYF.

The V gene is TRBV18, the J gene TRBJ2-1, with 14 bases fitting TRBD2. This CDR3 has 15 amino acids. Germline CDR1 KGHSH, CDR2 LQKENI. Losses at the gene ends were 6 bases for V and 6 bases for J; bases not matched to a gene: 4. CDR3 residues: CASSIGTSGSNEQFF. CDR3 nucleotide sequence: TGTGCCAGCTCGATCGGGACTAGCGGGAGCAATGAGCAGTTCTTC.

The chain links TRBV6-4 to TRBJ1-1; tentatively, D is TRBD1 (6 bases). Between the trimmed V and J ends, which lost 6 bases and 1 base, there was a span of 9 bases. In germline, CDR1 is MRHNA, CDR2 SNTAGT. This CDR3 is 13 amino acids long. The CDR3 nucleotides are TGTGCCAGCAGCGAACAGGGGAACACTGAAGCTTTCTTT. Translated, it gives CASSEQGNTEAFF.

CDR3 coding DNA: TGTGCCAGCAGCTCGCCAACATACAGGGGGAGTTACAATGAGCAGTTCTTC. The encoded protein is CASSSPTYRGSYNEQFF. The V and J genes are TRBV7-2 and TRBJ2-1; 8 bases align to TRBD1. J lost 4 bases, V lost 4 bases, and 12 bases had no gene match. The CDR3 is 17 residues long. Germline CDR1 and CDR2: SGHTA and FQGNSA.

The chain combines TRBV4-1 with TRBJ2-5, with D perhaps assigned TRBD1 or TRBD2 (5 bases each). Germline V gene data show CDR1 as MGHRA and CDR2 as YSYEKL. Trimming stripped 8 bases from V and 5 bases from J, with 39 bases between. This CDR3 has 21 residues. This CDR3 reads CASLGPTGTLGSGSCWETQYF. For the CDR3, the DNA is TGCGCCAGCTTGGGCCCAACTGGGACCCTGGGGTCGGGATCTTGCTGGGAGACCCAGTACTTC.

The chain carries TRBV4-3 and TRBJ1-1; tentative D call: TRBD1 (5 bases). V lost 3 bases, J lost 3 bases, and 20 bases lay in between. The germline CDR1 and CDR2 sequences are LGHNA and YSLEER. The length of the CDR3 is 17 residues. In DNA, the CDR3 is TGCGCCAGCAGCCATCGGGTTTGGGGACGCTCGGACACTGAAGCTTTCTTT. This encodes CASSHRVWGRSDTEAFF.

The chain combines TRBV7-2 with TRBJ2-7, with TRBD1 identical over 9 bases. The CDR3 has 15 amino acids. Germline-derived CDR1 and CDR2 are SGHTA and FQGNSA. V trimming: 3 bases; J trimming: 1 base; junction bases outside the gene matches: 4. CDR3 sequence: CASSLSGTGSYEQYF. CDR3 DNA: TGTGCCAGCAGCTTGTCCGGGACAGGGTCCTACGAGCAGTACTTC.

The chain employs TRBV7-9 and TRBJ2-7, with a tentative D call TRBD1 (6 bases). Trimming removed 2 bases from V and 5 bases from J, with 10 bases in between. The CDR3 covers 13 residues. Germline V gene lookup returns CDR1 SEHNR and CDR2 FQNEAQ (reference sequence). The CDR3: CASSLYHRDEQYF. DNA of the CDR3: TGTGCCAGCAGCTTATACCACAGGGACGAGCAGTACTTC.

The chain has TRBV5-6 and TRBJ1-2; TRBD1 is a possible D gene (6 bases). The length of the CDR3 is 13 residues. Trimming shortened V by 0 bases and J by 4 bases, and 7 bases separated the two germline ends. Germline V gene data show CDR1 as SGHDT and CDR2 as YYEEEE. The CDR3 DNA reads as TGTGCCAGCAGCTTGGGAGGGGGCTATGGCTACACCTTC. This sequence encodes CASSLGGGYGYTF. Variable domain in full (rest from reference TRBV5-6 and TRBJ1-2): DAGVTQSPTHLIKTRGQQVTLRCSPKSGHDTVSWYQQALGQGPQFIFQYYEEEERQRGNFPDRFSGHQFPNYSSELNVNALLLGDSALYLCASSLGGGYGYTFGSGTRLTVV.

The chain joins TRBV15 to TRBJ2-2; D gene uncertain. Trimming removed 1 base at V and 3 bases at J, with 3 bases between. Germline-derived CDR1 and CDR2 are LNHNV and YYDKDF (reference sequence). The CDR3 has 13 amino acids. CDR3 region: CATSRVDTGELFF. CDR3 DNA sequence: TGTGCCACCAGCAGAGTGGACACCGGGGAGCTGTTTTTT.

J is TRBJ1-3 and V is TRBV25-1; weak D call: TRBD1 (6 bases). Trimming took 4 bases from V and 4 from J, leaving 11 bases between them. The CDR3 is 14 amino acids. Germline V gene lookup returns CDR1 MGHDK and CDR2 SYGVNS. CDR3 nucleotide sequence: TGTGCCAGCAGTGGCCCCGGACAGGGAAACACCATATATTTT. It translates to CASSGPGQGNTIYF.